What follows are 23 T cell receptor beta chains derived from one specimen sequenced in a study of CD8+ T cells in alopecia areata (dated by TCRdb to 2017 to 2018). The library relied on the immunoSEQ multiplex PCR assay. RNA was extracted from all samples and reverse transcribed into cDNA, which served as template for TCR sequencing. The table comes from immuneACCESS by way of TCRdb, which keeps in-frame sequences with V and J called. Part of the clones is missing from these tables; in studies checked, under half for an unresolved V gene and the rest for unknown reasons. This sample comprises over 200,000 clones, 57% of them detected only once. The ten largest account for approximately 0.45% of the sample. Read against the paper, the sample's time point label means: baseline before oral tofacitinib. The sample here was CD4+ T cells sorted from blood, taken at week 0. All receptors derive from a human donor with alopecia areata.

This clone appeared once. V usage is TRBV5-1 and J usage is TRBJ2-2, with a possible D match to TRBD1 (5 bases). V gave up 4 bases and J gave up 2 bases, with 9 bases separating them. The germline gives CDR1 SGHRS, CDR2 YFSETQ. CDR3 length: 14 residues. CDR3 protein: CASSGASNTGELFF. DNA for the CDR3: TGCGCCAGCAGCGGGGCCTCTAACACCGGGGAGCTGTTTTTT. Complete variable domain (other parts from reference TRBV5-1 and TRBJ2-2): KAGVTQTPRYLIKTRGQQVTLSCSPISGHRSVSWYQQTPGQGLQFLFEYFSETQRNKGNFPGRFSGRQFSNSRSEMNVSTLELGDSALYLCASSGASNTGELFFGEGSRLTVL.

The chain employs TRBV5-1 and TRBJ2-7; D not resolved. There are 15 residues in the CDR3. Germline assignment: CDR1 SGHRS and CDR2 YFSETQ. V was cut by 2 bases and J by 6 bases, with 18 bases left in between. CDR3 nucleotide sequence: TGCGCCAGCAGCTTTAGGGTAGGCGAGGCCGGCGAGCAGTACTTC. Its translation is CASSFRVGEAGEQYF.

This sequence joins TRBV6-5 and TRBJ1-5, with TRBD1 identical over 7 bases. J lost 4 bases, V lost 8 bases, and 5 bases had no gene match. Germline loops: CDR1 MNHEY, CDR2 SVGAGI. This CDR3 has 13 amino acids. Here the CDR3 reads CASWTGGNQPQHF. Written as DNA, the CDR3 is TGTGCCAGCTGGACAGGAGGAAATCAGCCCCAGCATTTT.

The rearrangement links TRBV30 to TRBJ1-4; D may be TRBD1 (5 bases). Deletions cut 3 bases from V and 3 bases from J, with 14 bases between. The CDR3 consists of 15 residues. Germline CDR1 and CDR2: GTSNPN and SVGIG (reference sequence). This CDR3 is CAWRMGTRANEKLFF. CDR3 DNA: TGTGCCTGGAGAATGGGGACGAGGGCTAATGAAAAACTGTTTTTT.

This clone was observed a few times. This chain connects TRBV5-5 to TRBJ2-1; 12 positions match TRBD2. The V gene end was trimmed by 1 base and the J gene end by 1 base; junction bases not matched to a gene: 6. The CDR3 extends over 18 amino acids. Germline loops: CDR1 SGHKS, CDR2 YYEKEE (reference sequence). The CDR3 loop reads CASSLTLLAGGSYNEQFF. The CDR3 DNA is TGTGCCAGCAGCTTGACCTTACTAGCGGGAGGATCCTACAATGAGCAGTTCTTC.

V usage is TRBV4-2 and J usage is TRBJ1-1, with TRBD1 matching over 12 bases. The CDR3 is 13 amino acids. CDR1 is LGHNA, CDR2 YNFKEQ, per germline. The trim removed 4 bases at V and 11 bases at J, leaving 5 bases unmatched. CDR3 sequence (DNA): TGTGCCAGCAGCCGGGACAGGGGGCACGAGGCTTTCTTT. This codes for CASSRDRGHEAFF.

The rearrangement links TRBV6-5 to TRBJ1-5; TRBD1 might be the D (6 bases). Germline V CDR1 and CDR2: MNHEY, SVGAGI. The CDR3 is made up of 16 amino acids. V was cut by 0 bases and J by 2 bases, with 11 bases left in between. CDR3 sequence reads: CASSYSWGPGNQPQHF. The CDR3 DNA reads TGTGCCAGCAGTTACTCGTGGGGGCCTGGCAATCAGCCCCAGCATTTT.

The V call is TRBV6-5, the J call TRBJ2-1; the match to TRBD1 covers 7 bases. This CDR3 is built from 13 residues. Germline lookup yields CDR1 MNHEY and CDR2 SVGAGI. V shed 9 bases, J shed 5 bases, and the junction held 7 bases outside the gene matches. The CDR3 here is CARRGQSDNEQFF. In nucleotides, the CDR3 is TGTGCCAGGAGGGGGCAGTCTGACAATGAGCAGTTCTTC.

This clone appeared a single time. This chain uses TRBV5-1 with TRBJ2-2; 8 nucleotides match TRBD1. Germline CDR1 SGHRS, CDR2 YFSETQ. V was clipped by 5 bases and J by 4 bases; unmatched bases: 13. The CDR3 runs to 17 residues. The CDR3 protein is CASRGTMRTGSTGELFF. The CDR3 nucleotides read TGCGCCAGCAGGGGAACAATGAGGACAGGGTCCACCGGGGAGCTGTTTTTT.

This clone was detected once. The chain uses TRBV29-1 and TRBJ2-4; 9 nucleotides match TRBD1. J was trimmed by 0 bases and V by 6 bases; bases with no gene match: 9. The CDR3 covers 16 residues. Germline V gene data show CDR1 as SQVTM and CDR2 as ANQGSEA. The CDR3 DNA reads TGCAGCGTCTTACGGGGACAGGGACTAGCCAAAAACATTCAGTACTTC. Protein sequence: CSVLRGQGLAKNIQYF.

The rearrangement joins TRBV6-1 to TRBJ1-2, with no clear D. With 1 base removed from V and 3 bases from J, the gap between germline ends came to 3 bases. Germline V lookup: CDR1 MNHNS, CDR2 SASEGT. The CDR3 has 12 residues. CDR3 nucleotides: TGTGCCAGCAGTGAAGTTGACTATGGCTACACCTTC. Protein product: CASSEVDYGYTF.

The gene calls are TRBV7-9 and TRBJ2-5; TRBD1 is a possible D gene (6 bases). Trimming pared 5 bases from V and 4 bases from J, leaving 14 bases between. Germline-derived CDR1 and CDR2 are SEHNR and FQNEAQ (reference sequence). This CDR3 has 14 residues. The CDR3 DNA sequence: TGTGCCAGCAGCATTCCCAGGGGATCAGAGACCCAGTACTTC. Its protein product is CASSIPRGSETQYF.

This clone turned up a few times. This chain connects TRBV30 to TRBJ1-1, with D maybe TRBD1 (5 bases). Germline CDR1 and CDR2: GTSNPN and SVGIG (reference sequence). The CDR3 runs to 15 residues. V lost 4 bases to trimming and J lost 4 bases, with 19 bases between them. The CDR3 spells CAWTRGLGEGTEAFF. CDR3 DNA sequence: TGTGCCTGGACCCGTGGCCTGGGGGAAGGCACTGAAGCTTTCTTT.

The CDR3 loop is CASSYPPGRDDSGANVLTF. CDR3 DNA sequence: TGTGCCAGCAGTTACCCGCCAGGGCGGGACGACTCTGGGGCCAACGTCCTGACTTTC. The V call is TRBV27, the J call TRBJ2-6; weak D call: TRBD2 (6 bases). Trimming took 4 bases from V and 0 from J, leaving 19 bases between them. The V gene's germline CDR1 is MNHEY and CDR2 SMNVEV (reference sequence). This CDR3 is built from 19 residues.

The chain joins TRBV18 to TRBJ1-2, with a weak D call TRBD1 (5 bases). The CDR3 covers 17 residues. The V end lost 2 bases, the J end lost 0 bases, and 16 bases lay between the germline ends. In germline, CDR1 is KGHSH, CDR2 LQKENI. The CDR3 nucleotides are TGTGCCAGCTCACCAGGGGCGTTCGCGGAAGCTAACTATGGCTACACCTTC. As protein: CASSPGAFAEANYGYTF.

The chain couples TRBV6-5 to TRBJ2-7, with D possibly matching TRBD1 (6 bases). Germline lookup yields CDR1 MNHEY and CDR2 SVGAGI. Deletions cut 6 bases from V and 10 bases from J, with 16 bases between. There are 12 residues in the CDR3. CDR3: CASSSASGDQYF. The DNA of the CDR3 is TGTGCCAGCAGCTCAGCGTCAGGGGACCAGTACTTC.

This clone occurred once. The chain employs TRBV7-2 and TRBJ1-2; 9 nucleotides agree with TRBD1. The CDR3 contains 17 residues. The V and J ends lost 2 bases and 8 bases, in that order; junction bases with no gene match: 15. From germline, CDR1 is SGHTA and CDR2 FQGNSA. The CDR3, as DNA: TGTGCCAGCAGCTTACTTTACCCGGGACAGGGTACCTCCGGCTACACCTTC. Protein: CASSLLYPGQGTSGYTF.

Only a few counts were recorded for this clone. The CDR3 DNA follows: TGCGCCAGCAGCTTGGAAGCACGGGCGCAAGAGACCCAGTACTTC. Its translation: CASSLEARAQETQYF. The chain uses TRBV5-1 and TRBJ2-5; D is ambiguous. Between the trimmed V and J ends, which lost 0 bases and 2 bases, there was a span of 11 bases. Germline lookup yields CDR1 SGHRS and CDR2 YFSETQ. The CDR3 covers 15 residues.

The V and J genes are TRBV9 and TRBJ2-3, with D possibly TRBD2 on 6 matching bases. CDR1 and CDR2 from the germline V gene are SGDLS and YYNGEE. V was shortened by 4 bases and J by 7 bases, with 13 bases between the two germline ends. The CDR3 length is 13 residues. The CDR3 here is CASSPRGTNTQYF. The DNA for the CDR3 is TGTGCCAGCAGCCCTCGGGGGACGAATACGCAGTATTTT. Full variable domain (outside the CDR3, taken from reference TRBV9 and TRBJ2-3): DSGVTQTPKHLITATGQRVTLRCSPRSGDLSVYWYQQSLDQGLQFLIQYYNGEERAKGNILERFSAQQFPDLHSELNLSSLELGDSALYFCASSPRGTNTQYFGPGTRLTVL.

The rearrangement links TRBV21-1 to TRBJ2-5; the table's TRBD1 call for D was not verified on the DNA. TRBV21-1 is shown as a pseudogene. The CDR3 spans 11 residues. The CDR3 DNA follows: TGTGCCCCCGAGGGGGAAGAGACCCAGTACTTC. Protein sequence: CAPEGEETQYF.

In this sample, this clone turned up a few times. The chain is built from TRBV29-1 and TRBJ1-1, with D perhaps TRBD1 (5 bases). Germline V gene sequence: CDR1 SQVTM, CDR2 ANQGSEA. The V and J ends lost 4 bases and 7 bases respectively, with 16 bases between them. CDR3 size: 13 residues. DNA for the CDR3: TGCAGCGTTGCCGAGACAGTTAAAGTTGAAGCTTTCTTT. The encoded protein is CSVAETVKVEAFF.

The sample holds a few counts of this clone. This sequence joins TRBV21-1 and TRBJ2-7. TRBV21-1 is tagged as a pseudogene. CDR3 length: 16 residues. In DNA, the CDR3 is TGTGCCAGCACCCCGAGGGGCCCTTTTTTTTCCTACGAGCAGTACTTC. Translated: CASTPRGPFFSYEQYF.

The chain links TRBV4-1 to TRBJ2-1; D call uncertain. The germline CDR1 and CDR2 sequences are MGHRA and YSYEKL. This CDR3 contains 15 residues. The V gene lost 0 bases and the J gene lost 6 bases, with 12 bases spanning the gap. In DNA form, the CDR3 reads TGCGCCAGCAGCCAAGATCGGGTTCAGCCCAATGAGCAGTTCTTC. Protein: CASSQDRVQPNEQFF.